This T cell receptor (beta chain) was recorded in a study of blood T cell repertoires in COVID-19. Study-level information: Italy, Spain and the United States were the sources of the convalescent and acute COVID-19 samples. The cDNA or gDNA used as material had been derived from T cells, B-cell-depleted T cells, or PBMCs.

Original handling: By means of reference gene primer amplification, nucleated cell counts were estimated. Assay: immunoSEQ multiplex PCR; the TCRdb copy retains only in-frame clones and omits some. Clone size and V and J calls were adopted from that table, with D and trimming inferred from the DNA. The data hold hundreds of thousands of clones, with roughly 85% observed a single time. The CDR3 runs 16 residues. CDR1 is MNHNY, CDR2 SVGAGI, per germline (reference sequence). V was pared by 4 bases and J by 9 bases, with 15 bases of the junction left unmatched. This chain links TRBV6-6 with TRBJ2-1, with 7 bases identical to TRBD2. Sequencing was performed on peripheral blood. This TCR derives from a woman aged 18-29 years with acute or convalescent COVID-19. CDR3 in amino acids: CASSSVAGRGAGEQFF. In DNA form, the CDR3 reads TGTGCCAGCAGTTCCGTAGCGGGCCGAGGGGCGGGTGAGCAGTTCTTC.